This T cell receptor (beta chain) was sequenced during a study of blood T cell repertoires in COVID-19. This CDR3 comprises 13 residues. V was pared by 3 bases and J by 10 bases, with 3 bases of the junction left unmatched. CDR1 SNHLY and CDR2 FYNNEI come from the germline V gene. Participants spanned ages about 18 to 95 years and resided in 20 to 30 US areas. Donors in Cohort 3 who had recovered were those with two negative PCRs, healthcare professional clearance, or resolution of their symptoms. Sequencing used immunoSEQ multiplex PCR; TCRdb keeps in-frame clones, though not all of them. The data contain some 150,000 clones, less than 85% of them singletons.

The receptor was isolated from a woman aged 45 to 65 who had recovered from COVID-19. Sequenced: PBMCs or T cells enriched from blood (not recorded which). The chain couples TRBV2 to TRBJ1-2; 12 positions agree with TRBD1. CDR3 sequence reads: CASSETGQGAYTF. In nucleotides, the CDR3 is TGTGCCAGCAGTGAGACGGGACAGGGGGCCTACACCTTC.